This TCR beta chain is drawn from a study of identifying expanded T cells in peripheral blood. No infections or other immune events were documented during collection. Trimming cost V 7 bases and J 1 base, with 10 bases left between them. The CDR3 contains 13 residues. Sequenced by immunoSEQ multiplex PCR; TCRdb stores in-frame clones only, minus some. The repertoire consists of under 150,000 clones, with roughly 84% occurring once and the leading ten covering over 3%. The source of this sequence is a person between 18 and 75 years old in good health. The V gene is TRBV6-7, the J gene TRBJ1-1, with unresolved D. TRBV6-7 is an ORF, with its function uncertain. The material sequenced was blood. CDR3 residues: CASMAEPNTEAFF. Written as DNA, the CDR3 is TGTGCCAGCATGGCCGAACCGAACACTGAAGCTTTCTTT.